These 3 T cell receptor beta chains were all obtained from the same sample, sequenced in a study of blood T cells in healthy people across ages. Next came a second PCR, run for about 7 to 12 cycles, which used a sample-barcoded 5' primer along with a J-beta primer mix. A single record per CDR3 protein comes from TCRdb applying MiXCR to the 5' RACE reads. Of about 670,000 distinct CDR3 sequences listed, roughly 43% were seen once; the top ten hold 25% to 30%. The sample was blood. These receptor sequences come from a man aged 80 or over in good health.

The chain carries TRBV5-1 and TRBJ2-1, with 10 nucleotides matching TRBD2. The V segment lost 4 bases and the J segment 6 bases; nucleotides outside the gene matches: 7. The CDR3 runs to 15 residues. CDR1 and CDR2 (germline): SGHRS, YFSETQ. The CDR3 is CASSPAGGPCNEQFF. The CDR3, as DNA: TGCGCCAGCAGCCCAGCGGGGGGGCCCTGCAATGAGCAGTTCTTC.

As to this clonotype: A read error may produce the germline difference seen at one junction end. The chain recombines TRBV6-2 or TRBV6-3 with TRBJ2-3; D ambiguous. Germline assignment: CDR1 MNHEY and CDR2 SVGEGT. The CDR3 is made up of 14 amino acids. The CDR3 coding sequence is TGTGCCCGCAGTTACTCAAATTTGAAAGATACGCAGTATTTT. Its translation is CARSYSNLKDTQYF.

This clonotype was recorded a few times. The V and J genes are TRBV21-1 and TRBJ2-1; the table assigns TRBD2, which was not confirmed against the DNA. TRBV21-1 has pseudogene status. The CDR3 length is 22 residues. The CDR3 region is CASNKGNRASTSGGRSDNEQFF. CDR3 DNA: TGTGCCAGCAACAAGGGGAACAGAGCTTCGACTAGCGGGGGACGCAGCGACAATGAGCAGTTCTTC.